This entry describes one T cell receptor (beta chain). V was shortened by 1 base and J by 4 bases, with 7 bases between the two germline ends. CDR1 and CDR2 from the germline V gene are SNHLY and FYNNEI. The CDR3 has 13 amino acids. These data come from a study of T cells in localized non-small cell lung cancer. This table comes from immunoSEQ multiplex PCR, and its TCRdb copy is limited to in-frame clones, with some not included. There are tens of thousands of clones in the sample; just over 85% occur only once, and 15% to 20% lies in the top ten. This specimen was peripheral blood, taken before any cancer treatment. This clonotype originated in a male donor at least 60 years old with stage III squamous cell lung carcinoma. The chain carries TRBV2 and TRBJ2-5; the D gene is possibly TRBD2 (5 bases). CDR3 region: CASSEVSGETQYF. DNA of the CDR3: TGTGCCAGCAGTGAAGTGAGCGGAGAGACCCAGTACTTC.